This T cell receptor beta chain is drawn from a study of blood T cell repertoires in COVID-19. Study details: The origin of the acute and convalescent COVID-19 samples was the United States, Italy and Spain.

Authors' methods: The assay estimated nucleated cells by amplifying reference gene primers. The table came from immunoSEQ multiplex PCR; TCRdb's copy has only in-frame clones and leaves some out. The V and J calls and the clone size are those of that table, but D and trimming were determined from the DNA. The table lists some 370,000 clones, about 89% of them singletons. Trimming cost V 0 bases and J 5 bases, with 16 bases left between them. The germline CDR1 and CDR2 sequences are SGHDN and FVKESK. This CDR3 spans 16 amino acids. The chain uses TRBV14 and TRBJ1-1; D is unclear. This TCR derives from a young woman with COVID-19, enrolled during active disease. Sequenced: peripheral blood. In DNA, the CDR3 is TGTGCCAGCAGCCAAGATCTGTCCGGTTTTCCTACTGAAGCTTTCTTT. Protein product: CASSQDLSGFPTEAFF.